This is a list of T cell receptor beta chains from one sample in a study of Ad26.COV2.S vaccination and SARS-CoV-2 variants. Assay used: immunoSEQ multiplex PCR; TCRdb lists only in-frame clones, some missing. Counted here are about 420,000 clones, roughly 90% occurring once; the ten biggest clones make up approximately 4%. The sequencing used peripheral blood, collected in a trial of Ad26.COV2.S vaccine versus placebo. These receptors were taken from a person between 18 and 65 years old who received the Ad26.COV2.S COVID-19 vaccine or a placebo. Each CDR3 is given with its conserved first and last residue. A D gene is named only where the DNA matches it firmly.

DNA	CDR3	V	J	D
TGTGCCATCGCAAGGGACAGAAATCAGCCCCAGCATTTT	CAIARDRNQPQHF	TRBV19	TRBJ1-5	TRBD1
TGTGCCAGTAGTTTGGCCCCCGGCGGGGAGACCCAGTACTTC	CASSLAPGGETQYF	TRBV19	TRBJ2-5	NA
TGTGCCAGCAGCTACGATATTGGGCAGCAGCCCCAGCATTTT	CASSYDIGQQPQHF	TRBV5-5	TRBJ1-5	NA
TGTGCCAGCAGTTCCGGCGCCGGGGGCGAAAAACTGTTTTTT	CASSSGAGGEKLFF	TRBV6-2/TRBV6-3	TRBJ1-4	NA
TGTGCCAGCAGCCAAGACGAGGGCCTAAGGGACTCACCCCTCCACTTT	CASSQDEGLRDSPLHF	TRBV3-1/TRBV3-2	TRBJ1-6	NA
TGCGCCAGCAGCTTGGATGCGGTGGGCACAGATACGCAGTATTTT	CASSLDAVGTDTQYF	TRBV5-1	TRBJ2-3	NA
TGCGCCAGCAGCTTGGTGCCAGGGAGCTACGAGCAGTACTTC	CASSLVPGSYEQYF	TRBV5-1	TRBJ2-7	NA
TGTGCCAGCAGCGGGCGGATCGTGGATTCACCCCTCCACTTT	CASSGRIVDSPLHF	TRBV5-5	TRBJ1-6	NA
TGTGCCAGCAGCTTGTCCAGGGCTTACTATGGCTACACCTTC	CASSLSRAYYGYTF	TRBV5-6	TRBJ1-2	NA
TGTGCCAGCGTCCCGGCGGGGGGGCCCCCGGAGCAGTTCTTC	CASVPAGGPPEQFF	TRBV28	TRBJ2-1	TRBD2
TGTGCCAGCAGTTTTCCGGCCCGTGAAGCTTTCTTT	CASSFPAREAFF	TRBV28	TRBJ1-1	NA
TGTGCCACCAGCAGAGATAGCGCCCGGGCGAGCGGGGAGCTGTTTTTT	CATSRDSARASGELFF	TRBV15	TRBJ2-2	NA